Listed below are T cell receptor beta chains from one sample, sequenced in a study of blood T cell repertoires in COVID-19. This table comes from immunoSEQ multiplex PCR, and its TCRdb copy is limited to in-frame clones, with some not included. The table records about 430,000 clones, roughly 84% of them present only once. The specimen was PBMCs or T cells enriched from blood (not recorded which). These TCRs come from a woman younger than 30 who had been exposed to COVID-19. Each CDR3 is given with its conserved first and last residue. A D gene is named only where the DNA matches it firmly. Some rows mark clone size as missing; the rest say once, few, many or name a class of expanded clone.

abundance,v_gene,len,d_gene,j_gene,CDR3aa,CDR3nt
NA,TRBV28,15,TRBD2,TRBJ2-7,CASSPPTSGRIEQYF,TGTGCCAGCAGTCCCCCGACTAGCGGGAGGATTGAGCAGTACTTC
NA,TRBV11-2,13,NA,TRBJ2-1,CASTRGGRDEQFF,TGTGCCAGCACTAGGGGGGGCCGGGATGAGCAGTTCTTC
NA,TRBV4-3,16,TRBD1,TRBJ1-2,CASSQMGQGAGYGYTF,TGCGCCAGCAGCCAAATGGGACAGGGGGCCGGCTATGGCTACACCTTC
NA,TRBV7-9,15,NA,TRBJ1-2,CASSSRDTTNYGYTF,TGTGCCAGCAGCTCCCGGGACACAACTAACTATGGCTACACCTTC
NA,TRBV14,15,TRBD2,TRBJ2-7,CASSRLGLAGDEQYF,TGTGCCAGCAGCCGGTTGGGACTAGCGGGTGACGAGCAGTACTTC
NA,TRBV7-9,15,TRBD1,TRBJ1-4,CASSPPDRAVEKLFF,TGTGCCAGCAGCCCCCCGGACAGGGCGGTCGAAAAACTGTTTTTT
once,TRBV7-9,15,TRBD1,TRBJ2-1,CASSLGTGSSNEQFF,TGTGCCAGCAGCTTGGGGACAGGGTCGTCCAATGAGCAGTTCTTC
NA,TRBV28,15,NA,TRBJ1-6,CASSLASGYNSPLHF,TGTGCCAGCAGTTTGGCCTCTGGCTATAATTCACCCCTCCACTTT
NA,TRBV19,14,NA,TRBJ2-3,CASTPVASTDTQYF,TGTGCCAGTACGCCGGTAGCTAGCACAGATACGCAGTATTTT
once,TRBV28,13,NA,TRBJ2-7,CASNRQGLYEQYF,TGTGCCAGCAATCGACAGGGACTCTACGAGCAGTACTTC
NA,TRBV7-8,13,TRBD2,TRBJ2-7,CASSRTRVYEQYF,TGTGCCAGCAGTCGGACTAGGGTATACGAGCAGTACTTC
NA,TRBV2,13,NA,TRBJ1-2,CASSGRVAYGYTF,TGTGCCAGCTCTGGCAGGGTGGCCTATGGCTACACCTTC
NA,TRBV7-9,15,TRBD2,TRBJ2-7,CASTQGLAGAYEQYF,TGTGCCAGCACCCAAGGACTAGCGGGGGCCTACGAGCAGTACTTC
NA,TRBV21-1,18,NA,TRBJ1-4,CASSKEERRSATNEKLFF,TGTGCCAGCAGCAAAGAAGAACGGCGGTCCGCAACTAATGAAAAACTGTTTTTT
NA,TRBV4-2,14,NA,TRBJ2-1,CASSPVGGYNEQFF,TGTGCCAGCAGCCCTGTAGGAGGCTACAATGAGCAGTTCTTC
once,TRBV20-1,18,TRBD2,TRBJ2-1,CSASGQPGSGGPYNEQFF,TGCAGTGCTAGTGGCCAACCAGGGAGCGGGGGCCCCTACAATGAGCAGTTCTTC
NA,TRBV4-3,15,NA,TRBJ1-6,CASSQDRQYNSPLHF,TGCGCCAGCAGCCAAGATCGACAGTATAATTCACCCCTCCACTTT
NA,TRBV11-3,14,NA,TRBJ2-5,CASSPGGPGETQYF,TGTGCCAGCAGCCCGGGGGGCCCGGGGGAGACCCAGTACTTC
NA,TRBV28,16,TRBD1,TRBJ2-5,CASSYKGQTYQETQYF,TGTGCCAGCAGTTACAAGGGACAGACGTACCAAGAGACCCAGTACTTC
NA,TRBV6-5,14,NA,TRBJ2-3,CASSYSLPTDTQYF,TGTGCCAGCAGTTACTCTCTTCCCACAGATACGCAGTATTTT
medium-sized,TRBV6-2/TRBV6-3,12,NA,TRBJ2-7,CASSYWSSEQYF,TGTGCCAGCAGTTACTGGTCTAGCGAGCAGTACTTC
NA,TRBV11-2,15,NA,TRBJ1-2,CASSLDRGSNYGYTF,TGTGCCAGCAGCTTAGATCGGGGTTCCAACTATGGCTACACCTTC
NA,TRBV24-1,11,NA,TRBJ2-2,CATNAGGELFF,TGTGCCACCAATGCGGGGGGGGAGCTGTTTTTT
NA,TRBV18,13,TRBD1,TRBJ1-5,CASSPGQNQPQHF,TGTGCCAGCTCACCGGGACAGAATCAGCCCCAGCATTTT
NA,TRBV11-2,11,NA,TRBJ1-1,CASSLSGEAFF,TGTGCCAGCAGCTTGTCGGGTGAAGCTTTCTTT
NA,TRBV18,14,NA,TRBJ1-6,CASSPSSYNSPLHF,TGTGCCAGCTCACCGAGCTCCTATAATTCACCCCTCCACTTT
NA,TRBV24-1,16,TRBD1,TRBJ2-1,CATSATTGGVYNEQFF,TGTGCCACCAGTGCTACGACAGGGGGAGTTTACAATGAGCAGTTCTTC
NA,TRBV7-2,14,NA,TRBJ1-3,CASSSLRSGNTIYF,TGTGCCAGCAGCTCCCTCCGGTCTGGAAACACCATATATTTT
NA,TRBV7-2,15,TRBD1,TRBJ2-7,CASRYAGTGLYEQYF,TGTGCCAGCAGGTACGCCGGGACAGGGTTGTACGAGCAGTACTTC
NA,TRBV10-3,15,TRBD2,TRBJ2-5,CAIRGSGGTLETQYF,TGTGCCATCAGGGGTAGCGGGGGGACCTTAGAGACCCAGTACTTC
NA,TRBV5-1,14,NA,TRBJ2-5,CASSNPRGQETQYF,TGCGCCAGCTCGAACCCAAGGGGCCAAGAGACCCAGTACTTC
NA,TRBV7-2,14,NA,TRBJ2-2,CASSATTSSGELFF,TGTGCCAGCAGCGCTACGACTAGTTCCGGGGAGCTGTTTTTT
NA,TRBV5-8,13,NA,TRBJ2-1,CASSLVLASEQFF,TGTGCCAGCAGCTTGGTTCTAGCCAGTGAGCAGTTCTTC
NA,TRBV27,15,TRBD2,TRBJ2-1,CASTRSGETYNEQFF,TGTGCCAGCACCCGAAGCGGGGAGACCTACAATGAGCAGTTCTTC
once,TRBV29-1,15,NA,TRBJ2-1,CSAESGQSSYNEQFF,TGCAGCGCCGAGAGTGGACAGAGCTCCTACAATGAGCAGTTCTTC
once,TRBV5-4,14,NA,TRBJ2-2,CASSFGGNTGELFF,TGTGCCAGCAGCTTCGGTGGGAACACCGGGGAGCTGTTTTTT
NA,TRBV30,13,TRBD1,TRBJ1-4,CAWSTRTGEKLFF,TGTGCCTGGAGTACCCGGACAGGGGAAAAACTGTTTTTT
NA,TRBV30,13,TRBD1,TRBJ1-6,CAWTGQGRSPLHF,TGTGCCTGGACCGGACAGGGCCGGTCACCCCTCCACTTT
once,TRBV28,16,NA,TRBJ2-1,CASSTAVSGFYNEQFF,TGTGCCAGCAGTACCGCTGTTAGCGGATTTTACAATGAGCAGTTCTTC
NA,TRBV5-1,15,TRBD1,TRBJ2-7,CASSGRTGGSYEQYF,TGCGCCAGCAGCGGAAGGACAGGCGGCTCCTACGAGCAGTACTTC
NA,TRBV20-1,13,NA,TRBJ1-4,CSASIRTNEKLFF,TGCAGTGCTAGTATCAGGACTAATGAAAAACTGTTTTTT
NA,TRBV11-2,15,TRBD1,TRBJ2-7,CASSFGTGLSYEQYF,TGTGCCAGCAGCTTTGGGACAGGGCTCTCCTACGAGCAGTACTTC
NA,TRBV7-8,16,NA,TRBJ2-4,CASSFYGEGTENIQYF,TGTGCCAGCAGCTTTTATGGTGAGGGTACGGAAAACATTCAGTACTTC
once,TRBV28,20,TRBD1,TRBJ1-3,CASSSIPRDLTGASGNTIYF,TGTGCCAGCAGTTCGATACCCCGCGACCTTACAGGGGCCTCTGGAAACACCATATATTTT
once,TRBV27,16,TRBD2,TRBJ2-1,CASKTGRGGRVNEQFF,TGTGCCAGCAAGACCGGACGAGGCGGGAGGGTTAATGAGCAGTTCTTC
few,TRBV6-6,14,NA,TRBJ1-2,CASSYSGGRSGYTF,TGTGCCAGCAGTTACTCGGGGGGGAGGAGTGGCTACACCTTC
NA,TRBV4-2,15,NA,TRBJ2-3,CASSRTRNRADTQYF,TGTGCCAGCAGCCGCACCCGAAACCGGGCAGATACGCAGTATTTT
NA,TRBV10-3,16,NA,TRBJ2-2,CAISESGGLNTGELFF,TGTGCCATCAGTGAATCGGGGGGCCTAAACACCGGGGAGCTGTTTTTT
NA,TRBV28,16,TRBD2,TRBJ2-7,CASSLLLAGVTYEQYF,TGTGCCAGCAGTTTATTACTAGCGGGAGTAACCTACGAGCAGTACTTC
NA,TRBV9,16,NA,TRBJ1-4,CASSVDPGTTNEKLFF,TGTGCCAGCAGCGTAGATCCAGGTACAACTAATGAAAAACTGTTTTTT
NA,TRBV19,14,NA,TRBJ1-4,CASNPRVPSVELFF,TGTGCCAGTAATCCGAGGGTTCCCAGTGTTGAGCTGTTTTTT
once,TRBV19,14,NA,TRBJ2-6,CASRYWSGANVLTF,TGTGCCAGCAGATATTGGTCGGGGGCCAACGTCCTGACTTTC
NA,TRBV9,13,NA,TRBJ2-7,CASLNPYPYEQYF,TGTGCCAGCCTCAACCCCTACCCCTACGAGCAGTACTTC
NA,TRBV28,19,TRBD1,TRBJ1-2,CASSYRIPGQRPDGYGYTF,TGTGCCAGCAGTTATAGGATTCCGGGACAGCGGCCTGATGGCTATGGCTACACCTTC
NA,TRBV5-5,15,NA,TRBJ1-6,CASSLSSGYNSPLHF,TGTGCCAGCAGCTTGTCGTCGGGGTATAATTCACCCCTCCACTTT